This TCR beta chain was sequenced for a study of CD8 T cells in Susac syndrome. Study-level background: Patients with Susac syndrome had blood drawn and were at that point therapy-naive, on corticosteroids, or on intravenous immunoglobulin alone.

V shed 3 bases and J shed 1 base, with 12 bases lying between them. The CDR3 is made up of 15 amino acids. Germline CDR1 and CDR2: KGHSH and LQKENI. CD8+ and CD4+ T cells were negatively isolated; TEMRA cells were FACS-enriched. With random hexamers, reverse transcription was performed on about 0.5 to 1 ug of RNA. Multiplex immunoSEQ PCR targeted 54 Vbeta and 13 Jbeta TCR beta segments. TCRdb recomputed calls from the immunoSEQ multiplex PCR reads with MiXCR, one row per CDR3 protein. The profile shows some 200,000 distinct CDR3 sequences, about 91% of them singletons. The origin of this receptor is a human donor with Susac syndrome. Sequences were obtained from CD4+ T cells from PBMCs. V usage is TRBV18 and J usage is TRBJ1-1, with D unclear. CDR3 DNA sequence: TGTGCCAGCTCACCCATGGGAGACAAGAACACTGAAGCTTTCTTT. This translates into CASSPMGDKNTEAFF.